This T cell receptor (beta chain) appears in the sequencing data of a study of blood T cell repertoires in COVID-19. Turning to the study itself: The United States, Italy and Spain were the sources of the acute and convalescent COVID-19 samples. T cells, B-cell-depleted T cells, or PBMCs provided the cDNA or gDNA that served as material.

In the source study's methods: Amplification from reference gene primers served as the basis for estimated nucleated cell counts. TCRdb keeps only in-frame clones here, not all; method: immunoSEQ multiplex PCR. The V and J calls and clone size are taken from that table; D and trimming were inferred from the DNA. In the table there are fewer than 300,000 clones, around 87% of which are singletons. Germline CDR1 and CDR2: LNHDA and SQIVND (reference sequence). V shed 5 bases, J shed 8 bases, and the junction held 4 bases outside the gene matches. The CDR3 spans 14 residues. Material for sequencing was peripheral blood. The sequence derives from a woman between 50 and 59 years old with acute or convalescent COVID-19. The rearrangement joins TRBV19 to TRBJ1-6, with TRBD1 matching 9 bases. The CDR3, as DNA: TGTGCCAGTAGTCGCCGGACAGGGGATTCACCCCTCCACTTT. Residues: CASSRRTGDSPLHF.